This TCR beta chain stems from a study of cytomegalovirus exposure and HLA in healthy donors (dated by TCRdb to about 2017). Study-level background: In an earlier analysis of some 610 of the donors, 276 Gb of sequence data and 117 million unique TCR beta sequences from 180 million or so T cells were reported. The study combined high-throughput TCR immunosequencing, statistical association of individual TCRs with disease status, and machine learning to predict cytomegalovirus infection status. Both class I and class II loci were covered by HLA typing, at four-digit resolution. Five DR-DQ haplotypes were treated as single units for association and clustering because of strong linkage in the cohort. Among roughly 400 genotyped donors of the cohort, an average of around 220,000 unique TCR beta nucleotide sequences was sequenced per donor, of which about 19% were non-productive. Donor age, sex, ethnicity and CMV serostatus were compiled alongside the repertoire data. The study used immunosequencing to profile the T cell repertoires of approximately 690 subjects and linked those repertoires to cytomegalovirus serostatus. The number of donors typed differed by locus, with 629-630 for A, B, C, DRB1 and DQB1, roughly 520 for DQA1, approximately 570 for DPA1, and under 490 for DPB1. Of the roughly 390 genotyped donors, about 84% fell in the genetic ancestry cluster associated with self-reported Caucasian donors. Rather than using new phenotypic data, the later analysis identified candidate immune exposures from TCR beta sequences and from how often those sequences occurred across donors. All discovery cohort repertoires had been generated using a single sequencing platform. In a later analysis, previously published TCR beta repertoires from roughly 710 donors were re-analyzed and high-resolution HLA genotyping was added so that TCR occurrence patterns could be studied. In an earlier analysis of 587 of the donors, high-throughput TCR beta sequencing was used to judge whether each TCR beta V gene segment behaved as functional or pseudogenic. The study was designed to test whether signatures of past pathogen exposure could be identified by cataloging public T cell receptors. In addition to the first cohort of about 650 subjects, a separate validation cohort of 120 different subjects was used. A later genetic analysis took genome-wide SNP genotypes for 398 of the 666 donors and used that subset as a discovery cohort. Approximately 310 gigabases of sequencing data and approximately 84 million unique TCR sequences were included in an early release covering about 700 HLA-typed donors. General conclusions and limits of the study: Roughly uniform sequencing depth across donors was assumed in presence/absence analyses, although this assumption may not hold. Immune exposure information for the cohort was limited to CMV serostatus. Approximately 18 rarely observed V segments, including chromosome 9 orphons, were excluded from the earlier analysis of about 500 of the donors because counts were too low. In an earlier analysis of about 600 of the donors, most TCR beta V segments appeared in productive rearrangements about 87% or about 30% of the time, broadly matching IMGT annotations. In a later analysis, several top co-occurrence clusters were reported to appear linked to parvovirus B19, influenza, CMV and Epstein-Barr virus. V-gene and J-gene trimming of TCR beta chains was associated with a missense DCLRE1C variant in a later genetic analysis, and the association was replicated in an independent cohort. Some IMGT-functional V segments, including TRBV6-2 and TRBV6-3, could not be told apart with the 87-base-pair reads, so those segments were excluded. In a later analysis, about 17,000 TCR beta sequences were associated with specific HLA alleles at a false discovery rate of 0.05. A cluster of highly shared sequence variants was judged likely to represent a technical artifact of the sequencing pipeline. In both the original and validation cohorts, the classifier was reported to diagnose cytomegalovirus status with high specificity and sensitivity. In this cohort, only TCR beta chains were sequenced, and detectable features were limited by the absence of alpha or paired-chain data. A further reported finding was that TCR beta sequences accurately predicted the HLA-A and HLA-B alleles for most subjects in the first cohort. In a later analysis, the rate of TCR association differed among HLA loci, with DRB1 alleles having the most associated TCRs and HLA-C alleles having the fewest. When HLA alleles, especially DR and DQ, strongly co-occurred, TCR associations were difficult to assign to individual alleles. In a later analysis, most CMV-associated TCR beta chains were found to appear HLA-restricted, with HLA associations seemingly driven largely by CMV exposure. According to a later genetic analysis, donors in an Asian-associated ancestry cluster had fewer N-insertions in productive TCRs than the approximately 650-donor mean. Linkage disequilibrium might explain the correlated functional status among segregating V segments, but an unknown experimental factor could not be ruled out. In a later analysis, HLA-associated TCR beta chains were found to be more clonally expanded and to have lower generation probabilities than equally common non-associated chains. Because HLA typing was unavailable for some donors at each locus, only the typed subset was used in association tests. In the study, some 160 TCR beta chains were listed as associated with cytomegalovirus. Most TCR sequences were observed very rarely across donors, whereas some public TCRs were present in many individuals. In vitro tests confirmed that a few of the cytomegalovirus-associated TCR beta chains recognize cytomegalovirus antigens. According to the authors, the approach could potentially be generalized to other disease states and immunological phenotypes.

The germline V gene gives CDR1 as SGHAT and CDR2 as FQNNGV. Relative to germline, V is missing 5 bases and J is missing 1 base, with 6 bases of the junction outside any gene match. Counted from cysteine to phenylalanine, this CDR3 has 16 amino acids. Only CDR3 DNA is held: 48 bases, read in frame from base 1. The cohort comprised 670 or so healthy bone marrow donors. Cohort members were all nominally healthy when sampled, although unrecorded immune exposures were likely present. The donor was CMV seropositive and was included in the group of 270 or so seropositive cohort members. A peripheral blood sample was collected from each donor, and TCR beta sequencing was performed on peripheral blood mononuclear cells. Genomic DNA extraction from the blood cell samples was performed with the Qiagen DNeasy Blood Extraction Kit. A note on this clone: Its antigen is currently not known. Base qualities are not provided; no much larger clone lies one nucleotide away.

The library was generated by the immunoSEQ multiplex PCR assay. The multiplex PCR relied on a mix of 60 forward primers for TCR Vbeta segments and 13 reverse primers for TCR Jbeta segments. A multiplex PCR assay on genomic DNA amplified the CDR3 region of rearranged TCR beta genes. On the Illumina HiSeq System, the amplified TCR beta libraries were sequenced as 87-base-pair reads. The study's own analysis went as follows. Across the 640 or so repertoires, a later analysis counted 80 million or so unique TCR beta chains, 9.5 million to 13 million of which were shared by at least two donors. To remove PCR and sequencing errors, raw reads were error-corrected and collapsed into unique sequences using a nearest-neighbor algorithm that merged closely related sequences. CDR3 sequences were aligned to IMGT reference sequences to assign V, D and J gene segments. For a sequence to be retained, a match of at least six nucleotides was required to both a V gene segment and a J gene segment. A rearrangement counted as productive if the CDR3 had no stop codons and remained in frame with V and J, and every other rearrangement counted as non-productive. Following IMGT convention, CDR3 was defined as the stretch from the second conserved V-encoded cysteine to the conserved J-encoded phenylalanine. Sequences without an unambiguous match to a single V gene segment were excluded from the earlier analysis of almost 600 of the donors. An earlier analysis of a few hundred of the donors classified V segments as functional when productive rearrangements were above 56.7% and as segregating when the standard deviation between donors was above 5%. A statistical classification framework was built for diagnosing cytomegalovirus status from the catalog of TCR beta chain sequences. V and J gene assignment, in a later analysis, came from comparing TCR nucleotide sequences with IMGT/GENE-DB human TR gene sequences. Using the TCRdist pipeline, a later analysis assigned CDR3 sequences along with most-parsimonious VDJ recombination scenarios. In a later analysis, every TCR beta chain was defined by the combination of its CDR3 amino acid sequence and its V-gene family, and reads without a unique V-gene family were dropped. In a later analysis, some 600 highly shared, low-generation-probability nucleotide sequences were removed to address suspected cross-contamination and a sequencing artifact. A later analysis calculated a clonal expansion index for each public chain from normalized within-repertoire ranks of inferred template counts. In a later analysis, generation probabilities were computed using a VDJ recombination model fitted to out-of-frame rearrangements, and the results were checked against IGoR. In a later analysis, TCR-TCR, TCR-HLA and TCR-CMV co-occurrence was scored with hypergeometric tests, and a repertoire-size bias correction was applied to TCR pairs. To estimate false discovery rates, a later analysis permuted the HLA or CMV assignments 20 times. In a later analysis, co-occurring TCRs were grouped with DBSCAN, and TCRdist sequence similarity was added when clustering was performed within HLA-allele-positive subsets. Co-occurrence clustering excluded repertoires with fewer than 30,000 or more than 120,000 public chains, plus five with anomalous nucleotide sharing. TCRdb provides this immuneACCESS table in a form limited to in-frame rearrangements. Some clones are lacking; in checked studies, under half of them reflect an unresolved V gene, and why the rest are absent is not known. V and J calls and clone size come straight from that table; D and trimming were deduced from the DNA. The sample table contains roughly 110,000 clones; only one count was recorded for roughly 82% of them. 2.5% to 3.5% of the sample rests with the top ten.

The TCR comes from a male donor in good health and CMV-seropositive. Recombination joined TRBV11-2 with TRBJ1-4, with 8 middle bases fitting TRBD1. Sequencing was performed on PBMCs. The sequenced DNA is TGTGCCAGCAGCCCTCGGACAGGGCGAACTAATGAAAAACTGTTTTTT. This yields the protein CASSPRTGRTNEKLFF.